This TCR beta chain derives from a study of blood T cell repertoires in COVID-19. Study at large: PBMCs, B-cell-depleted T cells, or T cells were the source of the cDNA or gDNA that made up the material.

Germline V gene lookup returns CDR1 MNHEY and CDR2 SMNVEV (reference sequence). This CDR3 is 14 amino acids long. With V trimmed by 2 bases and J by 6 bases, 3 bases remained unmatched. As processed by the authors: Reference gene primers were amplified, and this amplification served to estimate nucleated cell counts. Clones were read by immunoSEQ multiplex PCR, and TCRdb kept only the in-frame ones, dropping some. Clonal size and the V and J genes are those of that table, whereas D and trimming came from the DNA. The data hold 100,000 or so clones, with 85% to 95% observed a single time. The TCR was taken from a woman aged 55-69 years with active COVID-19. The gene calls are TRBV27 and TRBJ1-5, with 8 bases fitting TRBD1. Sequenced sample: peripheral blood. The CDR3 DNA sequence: TGTGCCAGCAGTTTACGCAGGGGGCTTCAGCCCCAGCATTTT. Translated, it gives CASSLRRGLQPQHF.